This TCR beta chain emerged from a study of T-cell reconstitution after alpha-beta-depleted transplantation in children. The TCRbeta library was prepared with unique molecular identifiers. Each CDR3 protein is one row after TCRdb ran MiXCR on the PCR reads. Altogether a few hundred thousand distinct CDR3 sequences are present, 27% being singletons, with the ten largest covering under 45%. The V and J ends lost 4 bases and 1 base, in that order; junction bases with no gene match: 19. Looked up from germline, CDR1 is SGHRS and CDR2 is YFSETQ. CDR3 length equals 21 residues. Sequencing used PBMCs, obtained before TCRalphabeta/CD19-depleted stem cell transplant. This chain links TRBV5-1 with TRBJ2-1; TRBD2 matches 11 bases. This TCR was recovered from a boy under two years old with Wiskott-Aldrich syndrome, due to receive a stem cell transplant. The CDR3 bases are TGCGCCAGCAGCGTGGGTTCCAGGACTAGCGGGCAGGGCGGGTCCTACAATGAGCAGTTCTTC. It encodes CASSVGSRTSGQGGSYNEQFF.